This T cell receptor (beta chain) was captured in a study of shared clonotypes between healthy human individuals. Regarding the study as a whole: A handful of donors shared approximately 5% of their naive CD4 clonotypes.

The CDR3 is made up of 19 amino acids. With V trimmed by 6 bases and J by 0 bases, 15 bases remained unmatched. Germline V gene data show CDR1 as SEHNR and CDR2 as FQNEAQ (reference sequence). Clones were sequenced by immunoSEQ multiplex PCR, and TCRdb holds only the in-frame ones, with some missing. The sample comprises around 240,000 clones, just over 65% of which are singletons, and 11% rests with the top ten. This clone was seen a handful of times. Its cognate antigen is unknown. The sequenced sample was memory CD4+ T cells sorted from blood. Subset defined: CD45RA-negative fraction. The clonotype was recovered from a man younger than 45 in good health. The rearrangement uses TRBV7-9 and TRBJ2-1; 9 nucleotides match TRBD1. This chain's CDR3 is CASSPRDRASLRSYNEQFF. CDR3 bases: TGTGCCAGCAGTCCCCGGGACAGGGCCTCCCTCCGCTCCTACAATGAGCAGTTCTTC.